This T cell receptor beta chain was sequenced in a study of T cell responses to AZD1222 COVID-19 vaccine. Study findings and constraints: In a largely white British group with more females than males, clonal diversity was possibly underestimated.

Germline assignment: CDR1 LGHNA and CDR2 YSLEER. The CDR3 runs 15 residues. Trimming removed 0 bases at V and 7 bases at J, with 12 bases between. As regards this clone: The antigen is not known.

Sequencing was performed with immunoSEQ multiplex PCR; in TCRdb, only in-frame clones are kept and a portion is missing. The table includes under 150,000 clones, about 91% detected once. Sequences were derived from peripheral blood, sampled 28 days after the second AZD1222 dose. The source is an adult who received the AZD1222 COVID-19 vaccine. The chain carries TRBV4-3 and TRBJ1-4; the D gene is possibly TRBD1 (5 bases). CDR3 loop: CASSQERQGVEKLFF. In DNA form, the CDR3 reads TGCGCCAGCAGCCAAGAACGTCAGGGCGTTGAAAAACTGTTTTTT.